Presented here are 14 T cell receptor beta chains from one specimen sequenced in a study of a mutant IDH1 vaccine in newly diagnosed glioma. No antigen has been identified for these receptors. Documented time point: week 23, last vaccination. Topical imiquimod was applied with each vaccine dose, which held 300 ug of mutant IDH1 20-mer peptide. The protocol was immunoSEQ multiplex PCR, while the TCRdb copy is restricted to in-frame clones and leaves out a portion. This table holds about 82,000 clones, 85% found once. The input for sequencing was PBMCs, taken from a glioma patient whose treatment included an IDH1 peptide vaccine. Receptors were obtained from a man younger than 45 with glioma. Some clones in this sample may be carry-over from other donors' samples.

This clone was observed once. The V call is TRBV2, the J call TRBJ2-3; 7 positions agree with TRBD2. CDR3 size: 16 residues. V was clipped by 5 bases and J by 5 bases; unmatched bases: 13. Germline values: CDR1 SNHLY, CDR2 FYNNEI. The CDR3 nucleotides read TGTGCCAGCAGTTCCTTGGGGGGACTAATGAGAGATACGCAGTATTTT. It encodes CASSSLGGLMRDTQYF.

This clone was observed a single time. V is TRBV25-1 and J is TRBJ2-1, with TRBD2 identical over 9 bases. This CDR3 has 15 amino acids. Trimming removed 8 bases from V and 7 bases from J; junction bases left unmatched: 12. In germline, CDR1 is MGHDK, CDR2 SYGVNS. The CDR3 DNA sequence: TGTGCCAGCCCCTCGGAAGCGGGAGGTAATAATGAGCAGTTCTTC. Translated, it gives CASPSEAGGNNEQFF.

The chain combines TRBV5-1 with TRBJ1-6; 9 nucleotides line up with TRBD1. Germline V CDR1 and CDR2: SGHRS, YFSETQ. The CDR3 has 15 amino acids. Unmatched junction bases numbered 6, after V lost 1 base and J lost 10 bases. As DNA, the CDR3 is TGCGCCAGCAGCTTGTCCGGACAGGGGCGATCACCCCTCCACTTT. It is translated as CASSLSGQGRSPLHF.

The chain has TRBV5-1 and TRBJ2-5; 8 positions match TRBD2. The V and J ends lost 0 bases and 5 bases, in that order; junction bases with no gene match: 6. CDR1 and CDR2 (germline): SGHRS, YFSETQ. The CDR3 sequence is 15 residues long. The CDR3 bases are TGCGCCAGCAGCTTGGCTACGGGAGGGAGGGAGACCCAGTACTTC. It encodes CASSLATGGRETQYF.

The genes are TRBV30 and TRBJ1-2; TRBD1 is a possible D gene (5 bases). V was clipped by 8 bases and J by 0 bases, with 13 bases between them. Per germline, CDR1 GTSNPN and CDR2 SVGIG (reference sequence). This CDR3 comprises 13 residues. The CDR3 DNA is TGTGCCAGTTCCAGGGTAGCTAACTATGGCTACACCTTC. Translated, it gives CASSRVANYGYTF.

This clone was seen a handful of times. The chain employs TRBV7-9 and TRBJ1-1; D unclear. There are 15 residues in the CDR3. CDR1 is SEHNR, CDR2 FQNEAQ, per germline (reference sequence). Trimming cost V 0 bases and J 1 base, with 9 bases left between them. The CDR3 is CASSLADGGNTEAFF. The CDR3 nucleotides are TGTGCCAGCAGCTTAGCGGACGGTGGGAACACTGAAGCTTTCTTT.

V and J are TRBV7-9 and TRBJ2-7; 8 nucleotides line up with TRBD2. Germline values: CDR1 SEHNR, CDR2 FQNEAQ (reference sequence). V shed 1 base, J shed 5 bases, and the junction held 4 bases outside the gene matches. This CDR3 is built from 14 residues. The CDR3 DNA reads TGTGCCAGCAGCTTAGGGACTAGCTTCCACGAGCAGTACTTC. Protein product: CASSLGTSFHEQYF.

The chain carries TRBV5-4 and TRBJ2-7, with D perhaps assigned TRBD1 or TRBD2 (6 bases each). The V end was cut by 4 bases, the J end by 6 bases, with 17 bases between. CDR1 is SGHNT, CDR2 YYREEE, per germline (reference sequence). The CDR3 contains 14 residues. CDR3: CASSPVGGRGEQYF. The CDR3 nucleotides are TGTGCCAGCAGCCCCGTCGGGGGCCGGGGCGAGCAGTACTTC.

CDR3 nucleotides: TGTGCCAGCAGTTTAAACAGGGATAGCACAGATACGCAGTATTTT. This gives the protein CASSLNRDSTDTQYF. The gene calls are TRBV28 and TRBJ2-3, with D perhaps matching TRBD1 (6 bases). The V end lost 2 bases, the J end lost 0 bases, and 9 bases lay between the germline ends. The V gene's germline CDR1 is MDHEN and CDR2 SYDVKM. The CDR3 has 15 residues. The full variable domain, its missing parts supplied by reference TRBV28 and TRBJ2-3, is DVKVTQSSRYLVKRTGEKVFLECVQDMDHENMFWYRQDPGLGLRLIYFSYDVKMKEKGDIPEGYSVSREKKERFSLILESASTNQTSMYLCASSLNRDSTDTQYFGPGTRLTVL.

The chain couples TRBV7-9 to TRBJ2-2; 10 bases map to TRBD2. Germline trimming cut 6 bases from V and 4 bases from J; bases unmatched to any gene: 14. The germline CDR1 and CDR2 sequences are SEHNR and FQNEAQ (reference sequence). The CDR3 is 18 residues long. CDR3 sequence: CASRALAGVRRGTGELFF. The CDR3 nucleotides read TGTGCCAGCAGGGCCCTAGCGGGGGTACGTCGGGGCACCGGGGAGCTGTTTTTT.

This rearrangement joins TRBV7-6 to TRBJ2-1, with TRBD1 matching over 12 bases. Germline V lookup: CDR1 SGHVS, CDR2 FNYEAQ. The CDR3 is 15 amino acids. V trimming: 5 bases; J trimming: 9 bases; junction bases outside the gene matches: 8. The CDR3 DNA reads TGTGCCAGCAGCCGGACGGGGACAGGGGGCGCTGAGCAGTTCTTC. This codes for CASSRTGTGGAEQFF.

The J gene is TRBJ2-2, the V gene TRBV7-3; either TRBD1 or TRBD2 may fit D (5 bases each). CDR1 is SGHTA and CDR2 is FQGTGA in the germline V gene. V was trimmed by 5 bases and J by 1 base, leaving 17 bases between them. The CDR3 has 17 amino acids. This chain's CDR3 is CASSLHPGPGNTGELFF. CDR3 coding DNA: TGTGCCAGCAGCCTACACCCGGGACCAGGGAACACCGGGGAGCTGTTTTTT.

The V call is TRBV7-2, the J call TRBJ1-5; D unresolved. The CDR3 has 14 residues. Germline V gene sequence: CDR1 SGHTA, CDR2 FQGNSA. Trimming took 2 bases from V and 3 from J, leaving 8 bases between them. CDR3 coding DNA: TGTGCCAGCAGCTTAAGCGGTGACAATCAGCCCCAGCATTTT. Protein sequence: CASSLSGDNQPQHF.

The CDR3 loop reads CASSLRQTNEKLFF. The CDR3 nucleotides are TGTGCCAGCAGCTTAAGACAGACTAATGAAAAACTGTTTTTT. The chain employs TRBV7-9 and TRBJ1-4, with a weak D call TRBD1 (5 bases). V was trimmed by 2 bases and J by 2 bases, leaving 6 bases between them. CDR1 SEHNR and CDR2 FQNEAQ come from the germline V gene (reference sequence). The CDR3 contains 14 residues. Supplemented by reference TRBV7-9 and TRBJ1-4, the full variable domain reads DTGVSQNPRHKITKRGQNVTFRCDPISEHNRLYWYRQTLGQGPEFLTYFQNEAQLEKSRLLSDRFSAERPKGSFSTLEIQRTEQGDSAMYLCASSLRQTNEKLFFGSGTQLSVL.